This T cell receptor (beta chain) comes out of a study of T cells in Graves' hyperthyroidism and ophthalmopathy. Study-wide points: Ophthalmopathy stood apart from stable hyperthyroidism in a 13 V-J model. Blood also contained most expanded thyroid clonotypes above 0.001.

Turning to this clonotype: As yet, its antigen is unknown. The final CDR3 position lacks the conserved phenylalanine or tryptophan, pointing to a likely read error. It is unclear where the CDR3 begins or ends on the DNA, so no DNA is shown, and the CDR3 is as TCRdb lists it.

Researchers took RNA transcripts and amplified the TCR beta CDR3 regions from them. When the TCR CDR3 underwent first-round RT-PCR, the HTBI primer set was used. TCRdb re-called the multiplex PCR reads with MiXCR, one entry per CDR3 protein. Counted here are over 250,000 distinct CDR3 sequences, less than 30% occurring once; the ten biggest clones make up about 30%. The hyperthyroidism patients had all been newly diagnosed, and their disease duration was under 2 months. Their ages ranged from 18 to 65 years. PBMCs were derived from about 10 ml fresh peripheral blood. Germline V gene data show CDR1 as MNHEY and CDR2 as SVGEGT. The CDR3 spans 9 residues, counting both ends.

The TCR was taken from a man between 35 and 55 years old with Graves' hyperthyroidism that later progressed to Graves' ophthalmopathy. The specimen was blood. This chain uses TRBV6-2 or TRBV6-3 with TRBJ2-7; the table names TRBD2, a call not compared with the DNA. CDR3 amino acids: CASSYSTRD.